The clone carrying this T cell receptor (beta chain) has only a few counts. Antigen: not known. The sample comes from a study of T cell responses to AZD1222 COVID-19 vaccine. Study observations and caveats: Without day 14 samples, only post-peak T cell repertoires were studied.

The CDR3 is 18 residues long. With 0 bases clipped from V and 8 bases from J, the junction kept 14 bases outside the gene matches. Germline values: CDR1 LGHDT, CDR2 YNNKEL (reference sequence). Only in-frame clones appear in the TCRdb table, and some are missing; sequencing was by immunoSEQ multiplex PCR. The data hold some 150,000 clones, with 75% to 95% observed a single time. The sequenced sample was peripheral blood, obtained on day 0 of AZD1222 vaccination. The clonotype comes from an adult in good health. This chain uses TRBV3-1 (or the pseudogene TRBV3-2) with TRBJ1-4, with 8 positions matching TRBD1. CDR3 protein: CASSQEINGRTGKEKLFF. The CDR3 DNA sequence: TGTGCCAGCAGCCAAGAGATTAATGGAAGGACAGGGAAGGAAAAACTGTTTTTT.